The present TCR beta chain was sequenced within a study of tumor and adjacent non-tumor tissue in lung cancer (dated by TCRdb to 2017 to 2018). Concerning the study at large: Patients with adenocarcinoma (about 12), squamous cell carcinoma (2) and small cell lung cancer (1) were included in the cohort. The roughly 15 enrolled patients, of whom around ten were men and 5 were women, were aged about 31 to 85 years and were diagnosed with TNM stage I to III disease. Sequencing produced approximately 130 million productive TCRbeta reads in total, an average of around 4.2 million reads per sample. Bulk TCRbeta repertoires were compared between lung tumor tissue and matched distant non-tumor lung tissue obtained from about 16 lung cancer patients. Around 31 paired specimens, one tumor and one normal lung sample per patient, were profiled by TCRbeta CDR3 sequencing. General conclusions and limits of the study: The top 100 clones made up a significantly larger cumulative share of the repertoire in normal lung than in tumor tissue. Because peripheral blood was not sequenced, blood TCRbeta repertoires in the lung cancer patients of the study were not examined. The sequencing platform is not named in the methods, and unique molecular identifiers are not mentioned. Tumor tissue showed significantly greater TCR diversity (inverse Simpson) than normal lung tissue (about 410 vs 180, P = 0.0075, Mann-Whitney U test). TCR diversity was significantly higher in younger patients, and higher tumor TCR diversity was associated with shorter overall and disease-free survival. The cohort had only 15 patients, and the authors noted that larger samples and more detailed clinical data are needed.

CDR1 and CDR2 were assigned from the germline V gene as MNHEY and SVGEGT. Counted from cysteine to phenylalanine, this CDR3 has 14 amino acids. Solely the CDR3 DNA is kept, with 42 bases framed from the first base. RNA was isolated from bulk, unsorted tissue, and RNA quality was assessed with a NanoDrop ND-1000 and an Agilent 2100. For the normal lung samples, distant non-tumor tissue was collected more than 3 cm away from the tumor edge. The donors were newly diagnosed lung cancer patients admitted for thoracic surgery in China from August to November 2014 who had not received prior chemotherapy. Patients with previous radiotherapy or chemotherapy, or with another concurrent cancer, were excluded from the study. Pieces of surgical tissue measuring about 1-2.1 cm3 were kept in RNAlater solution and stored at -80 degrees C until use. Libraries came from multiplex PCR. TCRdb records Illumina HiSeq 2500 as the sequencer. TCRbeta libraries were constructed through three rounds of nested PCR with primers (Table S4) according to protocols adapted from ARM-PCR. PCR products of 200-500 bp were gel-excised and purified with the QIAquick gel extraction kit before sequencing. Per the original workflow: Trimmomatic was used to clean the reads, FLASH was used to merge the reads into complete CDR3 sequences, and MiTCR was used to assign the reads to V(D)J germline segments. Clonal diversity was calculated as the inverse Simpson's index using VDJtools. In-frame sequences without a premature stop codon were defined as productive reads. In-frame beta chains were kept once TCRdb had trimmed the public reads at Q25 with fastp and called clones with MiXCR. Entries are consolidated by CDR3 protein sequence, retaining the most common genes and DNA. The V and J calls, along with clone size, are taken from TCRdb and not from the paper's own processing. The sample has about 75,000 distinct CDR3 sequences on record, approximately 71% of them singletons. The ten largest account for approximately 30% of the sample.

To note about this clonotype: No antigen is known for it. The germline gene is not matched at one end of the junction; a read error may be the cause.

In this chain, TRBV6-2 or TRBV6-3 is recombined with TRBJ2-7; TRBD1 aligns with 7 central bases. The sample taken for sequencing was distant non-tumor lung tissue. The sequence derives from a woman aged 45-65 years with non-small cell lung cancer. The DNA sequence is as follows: TGTGCCAGCAGTGACAGGGCACTCTCCTACGAGCAGCACTTC. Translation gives CASSDRALSYEQHF.